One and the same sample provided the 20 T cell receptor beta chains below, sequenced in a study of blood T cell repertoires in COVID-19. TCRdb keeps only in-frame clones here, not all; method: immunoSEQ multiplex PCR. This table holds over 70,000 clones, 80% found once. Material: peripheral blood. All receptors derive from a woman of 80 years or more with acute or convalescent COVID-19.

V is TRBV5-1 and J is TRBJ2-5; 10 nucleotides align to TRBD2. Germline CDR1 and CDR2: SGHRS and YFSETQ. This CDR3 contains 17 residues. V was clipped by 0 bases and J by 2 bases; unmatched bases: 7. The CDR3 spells CASSLGLAGVSQETQYF. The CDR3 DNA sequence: TGCGCCAGCAGCTTGGGGCTAGCGGGAGTTTCACAAGAGACCCAGTACTTC. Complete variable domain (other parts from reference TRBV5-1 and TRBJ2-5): KAGVTQTPRYLIKTRGQQVTLSCSPISGHRSVSWYQQTPGQGLQFLFEYFSETQRNKGNFPGRFSGRQFSNSRSEMNVSTLELGDSALYLCASSLGLAGVSQETQYFGPGTRLLVL.

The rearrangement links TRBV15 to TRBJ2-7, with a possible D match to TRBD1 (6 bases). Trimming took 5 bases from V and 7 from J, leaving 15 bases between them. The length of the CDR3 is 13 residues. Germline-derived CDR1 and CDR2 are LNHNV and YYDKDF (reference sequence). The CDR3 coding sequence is TGTGCCACCAGCTGGAACAGGGTGGGGGAGCAGTACTTC. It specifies CATSWNRVGEQYF. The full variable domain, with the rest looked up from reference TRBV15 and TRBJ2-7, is DAMVIQNPRYQVTQFGKPVTLSCSQTLNHNVMYWYQQKSSQAPKLLFHYYDKDFNNEADTPDNFQSRRPNTSFCFLDIRSPGLGDTAMYLCATSWNRVGEQYFGPGTRLTVT.

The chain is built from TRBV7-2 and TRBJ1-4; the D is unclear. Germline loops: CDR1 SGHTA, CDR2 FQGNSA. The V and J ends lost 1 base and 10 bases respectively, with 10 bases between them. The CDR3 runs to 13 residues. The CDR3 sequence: CASSLEGGGKLFF. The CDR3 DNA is TGTGCCAGCAGCTTAGAGGGCGGAGGAAAACTGTTTTTT.

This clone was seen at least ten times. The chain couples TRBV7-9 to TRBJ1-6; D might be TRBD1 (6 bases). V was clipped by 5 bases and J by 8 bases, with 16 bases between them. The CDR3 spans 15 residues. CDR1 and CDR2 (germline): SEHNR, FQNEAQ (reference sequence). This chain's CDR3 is CASSRTDSYDSPLHF. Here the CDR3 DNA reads TGTGCCAGCAGCCGAACGGACAGTTATGATTCACCCCTCCACTTT.

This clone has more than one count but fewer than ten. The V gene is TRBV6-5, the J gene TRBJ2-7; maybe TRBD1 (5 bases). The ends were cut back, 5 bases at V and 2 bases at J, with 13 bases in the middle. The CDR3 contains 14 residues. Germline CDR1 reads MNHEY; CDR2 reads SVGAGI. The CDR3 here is CASSIQGGPYEQYF. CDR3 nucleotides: TGTGCCAGCAGTATCCAGGGTGGTCCCTACGAGCAGTACTTC.

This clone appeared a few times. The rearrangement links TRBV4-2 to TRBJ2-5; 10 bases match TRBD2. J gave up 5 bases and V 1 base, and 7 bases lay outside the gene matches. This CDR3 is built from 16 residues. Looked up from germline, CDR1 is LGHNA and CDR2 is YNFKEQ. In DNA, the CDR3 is TGTGCCAGCAGCCAAGGGACAGCGGGGGGGGCGGAGACCCAGTACTTC. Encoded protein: CASSQGTAGGAETQYF.

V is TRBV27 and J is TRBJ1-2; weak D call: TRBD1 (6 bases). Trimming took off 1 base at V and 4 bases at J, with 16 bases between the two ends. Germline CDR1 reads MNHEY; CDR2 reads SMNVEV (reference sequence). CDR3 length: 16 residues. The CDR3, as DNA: TGTGCCAGCAGTTTATTTGGGGGCGCTGGTAGCTATGGCTACACCTTC. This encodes CASSLFGGAGSYGYTF.

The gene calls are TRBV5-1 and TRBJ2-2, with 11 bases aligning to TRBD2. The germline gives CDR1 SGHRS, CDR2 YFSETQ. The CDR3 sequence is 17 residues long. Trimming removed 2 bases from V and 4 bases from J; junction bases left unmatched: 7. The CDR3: CASSFLTSGSFTGELFF. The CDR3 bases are TGCGCCAGCAGCTTCCTAACTAGCGGGAGTTTCACCGGGGAGCTGTTTTTT.

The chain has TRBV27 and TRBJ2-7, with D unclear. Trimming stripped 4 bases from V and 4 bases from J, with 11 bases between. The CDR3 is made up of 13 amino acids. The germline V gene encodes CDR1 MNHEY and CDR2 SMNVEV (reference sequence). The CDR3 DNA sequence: TGTGCCAGCAGTTCCGCTTTTACTTACGAGCAGTACTTC. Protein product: CASSSAFTYEQYF.

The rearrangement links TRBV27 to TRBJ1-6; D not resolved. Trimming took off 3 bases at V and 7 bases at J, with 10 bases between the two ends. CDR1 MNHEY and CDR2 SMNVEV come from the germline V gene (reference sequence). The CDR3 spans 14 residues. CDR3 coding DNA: TGTGCCAGCAGTTTTAACGGGAAAAATTCACCCCTCCACTTT. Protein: CASSFNGKNSPLHF.

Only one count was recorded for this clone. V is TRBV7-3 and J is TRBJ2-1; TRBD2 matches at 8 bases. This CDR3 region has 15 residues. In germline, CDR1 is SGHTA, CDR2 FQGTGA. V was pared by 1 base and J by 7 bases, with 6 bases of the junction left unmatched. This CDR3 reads CASSLMSGGGNEQFF. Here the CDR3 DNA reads TGTGCCAGCAGCTTAATGAGCGGGGGTGGGAATGAGCAGTTCTTC.

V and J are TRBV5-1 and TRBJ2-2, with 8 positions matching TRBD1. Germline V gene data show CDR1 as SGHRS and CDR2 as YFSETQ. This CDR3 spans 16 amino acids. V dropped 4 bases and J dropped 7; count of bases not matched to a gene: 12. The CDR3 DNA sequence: TGCGCCAGCAGCCCTCCCCAGGGGGCCTTTGGCGGGGAGCTGTTTTTT. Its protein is CASSPPQGAFGGELFF. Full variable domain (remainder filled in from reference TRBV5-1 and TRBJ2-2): KAGVTQTPRYLIKTRGQQVTLSCSPISGHRSVSWYQQTPGQGLQFLFEYFSETQRNKGNFPGRFSGRQFSNSRSEMNVSTLELGDSALYLCASSPPQGAFGGELFFGEGSRLTVL.

CDR3 residues: CASSDRTGHYEQYF. CDR3 nucleotide sequence: TGCGCCAGCAGTGATAGGACAGGGCACTACGAGCAGTACTTC. The chain employs TRBV10-1 and TRBJ2-7; 8 nucleotides agree with TRBD1. Trimming cost V 3 bases and J 3 bases; bases outside gene matches: 4. The length of the CDR3 is 14 residues. Germline V gene data show CDR1 as WNHNN and CDR2 as SYGVQD (reference sequence).

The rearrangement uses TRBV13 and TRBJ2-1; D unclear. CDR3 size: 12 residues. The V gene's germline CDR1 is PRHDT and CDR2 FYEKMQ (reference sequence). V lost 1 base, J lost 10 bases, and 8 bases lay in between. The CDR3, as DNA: TGTGCCAGCAGCTTAGCCCGCGCCGAGCAGTTCTTC. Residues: CASSLARAEQFF. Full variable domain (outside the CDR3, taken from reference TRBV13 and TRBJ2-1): AAGVIQSPRHLIKEKRETATLKCYPIPRHDTVYWYQQGPGQDPQFLISFYEKMQSDKGSIPDRFSAQQFSDYHSELNMSSLELGDSALYFCASSLARAEQFFGPGTRLTVL.

The CDR3 reads CASSPGQGGNQPQHF. The CDR3, as DNA: TGTGCCAGCAGCCCGGGACAGGGTGGCAATCAGCCCCAGCATTTT. V and J are TRBV7-9 and TRBJ1-5, with 9 bases that match TRBD1. This CDR3 spans 15 amino acids. Trimming at V came to 5 bases and at J to 2 bases, leaving 4 bases not matched to a gene. Germline V gene data show CDR1 as SEHNR and CDR2 as FQNEAQ (reference sequence).

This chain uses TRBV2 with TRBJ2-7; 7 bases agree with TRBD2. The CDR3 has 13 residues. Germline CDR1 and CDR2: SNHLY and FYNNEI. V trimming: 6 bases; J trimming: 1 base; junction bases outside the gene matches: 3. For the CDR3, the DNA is TGTGCCAGCAGGACCGGGGGGTCCTACGAGCAGTACTTC. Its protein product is CASRTGGSYEQYF.

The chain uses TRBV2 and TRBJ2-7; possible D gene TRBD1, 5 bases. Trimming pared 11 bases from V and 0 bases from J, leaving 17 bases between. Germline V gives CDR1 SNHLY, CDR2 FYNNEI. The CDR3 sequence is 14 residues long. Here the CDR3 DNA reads TGTGCCGCAGGGCCGCCCTTAAGCTCCTACGAGCAGTACTTC. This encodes CAAGPPLSSYEQYF.

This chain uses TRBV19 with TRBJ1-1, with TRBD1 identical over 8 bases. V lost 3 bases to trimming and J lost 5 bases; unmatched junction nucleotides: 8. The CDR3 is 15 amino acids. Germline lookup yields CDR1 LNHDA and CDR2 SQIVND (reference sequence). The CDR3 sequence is CASSIPGGAKTEAFF. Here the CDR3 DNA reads TGTGCCAGTAGTATCCCAGGGGGCGCAAAAACTGAAGCTTTCTTT.

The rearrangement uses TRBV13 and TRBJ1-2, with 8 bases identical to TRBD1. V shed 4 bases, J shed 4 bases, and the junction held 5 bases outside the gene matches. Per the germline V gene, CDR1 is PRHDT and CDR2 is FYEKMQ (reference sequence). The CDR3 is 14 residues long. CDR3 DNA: TGTGCCAGCAGCTCAAATCAGGGGGCCTATGGCTACACCTTC. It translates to CASSSNQGAYGYTF.

CDR3 DNA: TGCGCCAGCAGTGGGACCGGGACAGGTTTCCGCGAGCAGTACTTC. This encodes CASSGTGTGFREQYF. The chain combines TRBV5-1 with TRBJ2-7, with 8 bases fitting TRBD1. Unmatched junction bases numbered 13, after V lost 5 bases and J lost 6 bases. The CDR3 totals 15 residues. Per germline, CDR1 SGHRS and CDR2 YFSETQ.